These 24 T cell receptor beta chains originate from one sample sequenced in a study of T-cell reconstitution after alpha-beta-depleted transplantation in children (dated by TCRdb to the mid-2010s). Library preparation employed PCR. Sequencing took place on an Illumina HiSeq 2500. TCR library preparation used molecular barcoding, with unique molecular identifiers applied to normalize quantification of the TCRbeta repertoire. Using fastp trimming at Q25 and MiXCR clonotype assembly, TCRdb reanalyzed the public sequencing data and kept in-frame beta chains. Rows matching on CDR3 protein sequence are summarized as one entry with the most common DNA and genes. The sample yields about 500,000 distinct CDR3 sequences; 30% to 35% were counted once. 2% to 3% of the sample is held by the ten biggest clonotypes. Sequencing was performed on PBMCs from the stem cell graft donor, taken from the stem cell graft. The receptors come from a human donor who donated a stem cell graft to a child with aplastic anemia.

This chain links TRBV15 with TRBJ2-3, with no clear D. V gave up 1 base and J gave up 5 bases, with 13 bases separating them. The germline CDR1 and CDR2 sequences are LNHNV and YYDKDF (reference sequence). This CDR3 is 15 amino acids long. The CDR3 is CATSRGGSSVDTQYF. CDR3 DNA: TGTGCCACCAGCAGAGGTGGCAGCTCGGTAGATACGCAGTATTTT.

In its sample, this clonotype was seen a few times. This rearrangement joins TRBV6-5 to TRBJ1-5; D remains unclear. Trimming pared 8 bases from V and 0 bases from J, leaving 14 bases between. The CDR3 totals 15 residues. Germline V gene sequence: CDR1 MNHEY, CDR2 SVGAGI. The CDR3: CASGRGMGSNQPQHF. The CDR3 DNA follows: TGTGCCAGCGGCCGGGGAATGGGTAGCAATCAGCCCCAGCATTTT.

The sample holds a few counts of this clonotype. This chain connects TRBV18 to TRBJ2-1, with D tentatively TRBD1 or TRBD2 (5 bases each). The CDR3 sequence is 13 residues long. The V end lost 1 base, the J end lost 8 bases, and 9 bases lay between the germline ends. Germline V gives CDR1 KGHSH, CDR2 LQKENI. The CDR3 coding sequence is TGTGCCAGCTCACCACGGGGGAAGGATGAGCAGTTCTTC. Amino acid sequence: CASSPRGKDEQFF.

This clonotype was counted a single time. The chain recombines TRBV4-3 with TRBJ1-4; the match to TRBD1 covers 10 bases. This CDR3 spans 16 amino acids. Germline V gene lookup returns CDR1 LGHNA and CDR2 YSLEER. Trimming removed 0 bases from V and 8 bases from J; junction bases left unmatched: 6. The CDR3 coding sequence is TGCGCCAGCAGCCAAGATTGGGACAGGGGTAGGGAAAAACTGTTTTTT. As protein: CASSQDWDRGREKLFF.

The chain has TRBV6-5 and TRBJ2-2; 10 bases line up with TRBD2. The V gene end was trimmed by 2 bases and the J gene end by 5 bases; junction bases not matched to a gene: 11. Looked up from germline, CDR1 is MNHEY and CDR2 is SVGAGI. The CDR3 totals 18 residues. The CDR3 DNA sequence: TGTGCCAGCAGTTACCGCGACGTCCTAGCGGGAGAAACCGGGGAGCTGTTTTTT. Protein product: CASSYRDVLAGETGELFF.

Only a few counts were recorded for this clonotype. This rearrangement joins TRBV27 to TRBJ2-7; TRBD1 matches 10 bases. This CDR3 has 14 residues. Losses at the gene ends were 5 bases for V and 5 bases for J; bases not matched to a gene: 6. Looked up from germline, CDR1 is MNHEY and CDR2 is SMNVEV (reference sequence). CDR3 in DNA: TGTGCCAGCAGTCGACCGGGGACAGGGGACGAGCAGTACTTC. This sequence encodes CASSRPGTGDEQYF.

A few counts support this clonotype. This chain joins TRBV27 and TRBJ2-7; D is unresolved. The CDR3 covers 11 residues. Germline CDR1 reads MNHEY; CDR2 reads SMNVEV (reference sequence). Trimming removed 3 bases from V and 5 bases from J, with 5 bases in between. This CDR3 reads CASSFFNEQYF. DNA of the CDR3: TGTGCCAGCAGTTTTTTCAACGAGCAGTACTTC.

The chain couples TRBV7-9 to TRBJ2-3; 10 bases line up with TRBD1. The CDR3 sequence is 15 residues long. Losses at the gene ends were 5 bases for V and 2 bases for J; bases not matched to a gene: 4. Germline CDR1 and CDR2: SEHNR and FQNEAQ (reference sequence). CDR3 amino acids: CASSRQGAYTDTQYF. CDR3 DNA sequence: TGTGCCAGCAGCCGACAGGGGGCGTACACAGATACGCAGTATTTT.

This chain connects TRBV28 to TRBJ2-7, with a tentative D call TRBD2 (6 bases). Trimming removed 0 bases at V and 5 bases at J, with 17 bases between. There are 16 residues in the CDR3. The V gene's germline CDR1 is MDHEN and CDR2 SYDVKM. CDR3 coding DNA: TGTGCCAGCAGTTTATGGGGTAGCGGAGGTCTCAACGAGCAGTACTTC. Amino acid sequence: CASSLWGSGGLNEQYF.

This clonotype was seen a handful of times. The chain employs TRBV28 and TRBJ2-7; the D gene could be TRBD1 or TRBD2 (5 bases each). Germline CDR1 reads MDHEN; CDR2 reads SYDVKM. V was shortened by 3 bases and J by 6 bases, with 12 bases between the two germline ends. This CDR3 spans 13 amino acids. CDR3 sequence reads: CASSFGDVGEQYF. CDR3 nucleotide sequence: TGTGCCAGCAGTTTTGGGGACGTCGGCGAGCAGTACTTC.

The chain uses TRBV29-1 and TRBJ2-3; D not resolved. CDR1 is SQVTM, CDR2 ANQGSEA, per germline. The V end lost 3 bases, the J end lost 5 bases, and 6 bases lay between the germline ends. The CDR3 contains 11 residues. The DNA for the CDR3 is TGCAGCGTTGACCCGGGAGATACGCAGTATTTT. Protein: CSVDPGDTQYF.

The table lists this clonotype with a few counts. The chain employs TRBV5-1 and TRBJ2-7; a possible D gene is TRBD2 (6 bases). Germline V CDR1 and CDR2: SGHRS, YFSETQ. The CDR3 length is 15 residues. V gave up 1 base and J gave up 5 bases, with 16 bases separating them. This CDR3 is CASSLTSATGDEQYF. The CDR3 coding sequence is TGCGCCAGCAGCTTGACGAGCGCTACGGGGGACGAGCAGTACTTC.

The chain joins TRBV6-1 to TRBJ1-2; D unresolved. CDR3 length equals 18 residues. Trimming removed 6 bases from V and 6 bases from J, with 29 bases in between. In germline, CDR1 is MNHNS, CDR2 SASEGT. Here the CDR3 reads CASSGDVNHGLRRNGYTF. The CDR3 region has the DNA TGTGCCAGCAGCGGGGATGTTAACCACGGGTTAAGGCGGAATGGCTACACCTTC.

J is TRBJ1-2 and V is TRBV4-2, with a tentative D call TRBD1 (5 bases). V was shortened by 3 bases and J by 2 bases, with 19 bases between the two germline ends. This CDR3 has 17 amino acids. In germline, CDR1 is LGHNA, CDR2 YNFKEQ. CDR3 protein: CASSQGEGRALNYGYTF. The CDR3 DNA sequence: TGTGCCAGCAGCCAGGGGGAGGGCAGGGCTTTAAACTATGGCTACACCTTC.

The chain links TRBV5-6 to TRBJ2-6; possible D gene TRBD2, 6 bases. Looked up from germline, CDR1 is SGHDT and CDR2 is YYEEEE. Trimming left V 4 bases short and J 0 bases short, with 14 bases between. The CDR3 has 17 amino acids. For the CDR3, the DNA is TGTGCCAGCAGCCGGCTCACGGGAGACTCTGGGGCCAACGTCCTGACTTTC. This sequence encodes CASSRLTGDSGANVLTF.

This chain uses TRBV5-5 with TRBJ2-1, with unresolved D. CDR1 is SGHKS, CDR2 YYEKEE, per germline (reference sequence). The CDR3 runs 17 residues. Between the trimmed V and J ends, which lost 0 bases and 8 bases, there was a span of 21 bases. The CDR3 coding sequence is TGTGCCAGCAGCTTGGACAGATATTCTGCTACATTTGATGAGCAGTTCTTC. This gives the protein CASSLDRYSATFDEQFF.

The chain employs TRBV7-9 and TRBJ2-1; TRBD1 matches 10 bases. V shed 7 bases and J 4 bases; nucleotides not matched to a gene: 10. The CDR3 length is 16 residues. Germline V gives CDR1 SEHNR, CDR2 FQNEAQ (reference sequence). The DNA for the CDR3 is TGTGCCAGCATCCCCACCCCGGGACAGGGGTACAATGAGCAGTTCTTC. Translated: CASIPTPGQGYNEQFF.

This clonotype was seen more than once but under ten times. The chain carries TRBV20-1 and TRBJ1-5; D unclear. V dropped 0 bases and J dropped 7 bases, with 13 bases sitting between them. The CDR3 covers 14 residues. Germline values: CDR1 DFQATT, CDR2 SNEGSKA (reference sequence). CDR3: CSARDRTLQQPQHF. The CDR3 nucleotides read TGCAGTGCTAGAGATCGCACTCTACAGCAGCCCCAGCATTTT.

The chain recombines TRBV5-1 with TRBJ2-4, with no clear D. Trimming removed 4 bases from V and 1 base from J, with 15 bases in between. This CDR3 comprises 16 residues. In germline, CDR1 is SGHRS, CDR2 YFSETQ. In nucleotides, the CDR3 is TGCGCCAGCAGCGCCGAGGTTATAAGGGCCAAAAACATTCAGTACTTC. Translation: CASSAEVIRAKNIQYF.

This chain uses TRBV7-8 with TRBJ2-1, with D perhaps matching TRBD1 (6 bases). Germline V gene sequence: CDR1 SGHVS, CDR2 FQNEAQ. The CDR3 extends over 14 amino acids. V was trimmed by 5 bases and J by 9 bases, leaving 17 bases between them. The CDR3 bases are TGTGCCAGCAGCCACACACAGGGTTTGGGTGAGCAGTTCTTC. It specifies CASSHTQGLGEQFF.

In its sample, this clonotype was seen a few times. J is TRBJ2-7 and V is TRBV15; either TRBD1 or TRBD2 may supply D (5 bases each). The V end lost 3 bases, the J end lost 1 base, and 13 bases lay between the germline ends. Germline V lookup: CDR1 LNHNV, CDR2 YYDKDF (reference sequence). The CDR3 has 15 amino acids. CDR3 DNA sequence: TGTGCCACCAGCAGCGCCGGGACGGCGTCCTACGAGCAGTACTTC. This gives the protein CATSSAGTASYEQYF.

The rearrangement links TRBV11-3 to TRBJ2-6; TRBD2 aligns across 7 bases. The V and J ends lost 1 base and 0 bases, in that order; junction bases with no gene match: 18. Per the germline V gene, CDR1 is SGHNT and CDR2 is YENEEA. This CDR3 is 22 amino acids long. CDR3 region: CASSLVFVASGTISSGANVLTF. CDR3 DNA sequence: TGTGCCAGCAGCTTAGTGTTCGTAGCTAGCGGAACAATAAGCTCTGGGGCCAACGTCCTGACTTTC.

This clonotype was observed a few times. The rearrangement links TRBV9 to TRBJ2-3, with D uncertain. The CDR3 runs to 11 residues. Germline values: CDR1 SGDLS, CDR2 YYNGEE. The V and J ends lost 3 bases and 5 bases respectively, with 4 bases between them. CDR3 bases: TGTGCCAGCAGCGGACGAGATACGCAGTATTTT. It translates to CASSGRDTQYF.

The chain is built from TRBV20-1 and TRBJ2-7; TRBD2 is a possible D gene (5 bases). The germline gives CDR1 DFQATT, CDR2 SNEGSKA (reference sequence). Trimming took 2 bases from V and 0 from J, leaving 11 bases between them. The CDR3 runs 14 residues. The CDR3 loop is CSARSGSSSYEQYF. CDR3 sequence (DNA): TGCAGTGCTAGAAGCGGCAGCAGCTCCTACGAGCAGTACTTC.